These T cell receptor beta chains were read from a single sample in a study of shared clonotypes between healthy human individuals. Libraries were prepared by immunoSEQ multiplex PCR; TCRdb keeps only in-frame clonotypes and omits some of them. The sample lists 330,000 or so clones, roughly 70% occurring once. The sample taken for sequencing was memory CD4+ T cells sorted from blood. The receptors originated from a man aged 30-40 years in good health. Both conserved end residues are part of each CDR3. A D gene is named only where the DNA matches it firmly. Some rows have no size entry. The others give once, few or many, or a class for an expanded clone.

DNA,CDR3,D,size,J,V
TGTGCCAGCAGTTTAACGATTGGGGTCGAGGCTTTCTTT,CASSLTIGVEAFF,NA,NA,TRBJ1-1,TRBV28
TGCGCCAGCAGCTTAGGGGCCGGGGAAAATACGCAGTATTTT,CASSLGAGENTQYF,NA,NA,TRBJ2-3,TRBV5-1
TGCGCCAGCAGCTTGGCTCCGACAGGGGGCTACAATGAGCAGTTCTTC,CASSLAPTGGYNEQFF,TRBD1,once,TRBJ2-1,TRBV5-1
TGTGCCAGCAGTGAGTGGACTAGCGGGAGCACAGATACGCAGTATTTT,CASSEWTSGSTDTQYF,TRBD2,once,TRBJ2-3,TRBV25-1
TGTGCCAGCAGCTTGGGTCGTAGCTCTGGAAACACCATATATTTT,CASSLGRSSGNTIYF,NA,NA,TRBJ1-3,TRBV5-4
TGTGCCAGCAGTTACTCACAGGGGGCTAGCACAGATACGCAGTATTTT,CASSYSQGASTDTQYF,TRBD1,NA,TRBJ2-3,TRBV6-6
TGCGCCAGCAGTGACAGGGTGAACACTGAAGCTTTCTTT,CASSDRVNTEAFF,TRBD1,NA,TRBJ1-1,TRBV5-1
TGTGCCAGCAGCCCCTTGGCGGGAAAAGAAAACTCTTATGGCTACACCTTC,CASSPLAGKENSYGYTF,NA,NA,TRBJ1-2,TRBV7-9
TGTGCCAGCAGGGACGCGGTAGGGGAGAACACTGAAGCTTTCTTT,CASRDAVGENTEAFF,NA,NA,TRBJ1-1,TRBV28
TGTGCCAGCAGCTTAGGAGCAGGGGCACGCCAGCCCCAGCATTTT,CASSLGAGARQPQHF,NA,NA,TRBJ1-5,TRBV7-2
TGTGCCAGCAGTTACTCGACTGCAGGGGGCTACGAGCAGTACTTC,CASSYSTAGGYEQYF,TRBD1,few,TRBJ2-7,TRBV6-5
TGTGCCAGCAGCGCGTGGACGGGACCTAATCAGCCCCAGCATTTT,CASSAWTGPNQPQHF,NA,NA,TRBJ1-5,TRBV9
TGCAGCGTGCGACTAGCGGAGCCCTACGAGCAGTACTTC,CSVRLAEPYEQYF,TRBD2,NA,TRBJ2-7,TRBV29-1
TGCGCCAGCAGTGCGGTAGCGGGAGCCCCTGAGCAGTACTTC,CASSAVAGAPEQYF,TRBD2,NA,TRBJ2-7,TRBV10-1
TGTGCCAGCAGCGGGGGAGGTGAGCAGTACTTC,CASSGGGEQYF,NA,few,TRBJ2-7,TRBV6-1
TGTGCCAGCAGCCCGGGACTAGCGGGAGGGCCGAGGGAGACCCAGTACTTC,CASSPGLAGGPRETQYF,TRBD2,NA,TRBJ2-5,TRBV7-2
TGTGCCACCGGCGAGTCCTATAATGAAAAACTGTTTTTT,CATGESYNEKLFF,NA,NA,TRBJ1-4,TRBV15
TGTGCCAGTAGTGTCTATTCGGGAGCGACAGAGACCCAGTACTTC,CASSVYSGATETQYF,NA,NA,TRBJ2-5,TRBV19
TGTGCCAGCAGCCCAGGGGTGGGTTTCACGGATACGCAGTATTTT,CASSPGVGFTDTQYF,NA,NA,TRBJ2-3,TRBV7-9
TGTGCCAGCACCCCACCGGGACAGGGGGGCACAGATACGCAGTATTTT,CASTPPGQGGTDTQYF,TRBD1,NA,TRBJ2-3,TRBV6-4
TGTGCCAGCAGTTCCGGGACTAGCAATGAGCAGTTCTTC,CASSSGTSNEQFF,TRBD2,NA,TRBJ2-1,TRBV28
TGCGCCAGCAGCCAAGAATACATAGGAATGAACACTGAAGCTTTCTTT,CASSQEYIGMNTEAFF,NA,NA,TRBJ1-1,TRBV4-1
TGCGCCAGCAGCACGACAGGACGCCGATCCTACGAGCAGTACTTC,CASSTTGRRSYEQYF,NA,NA,TRBJ2-7,TRBV5-1
TGTGCCAGCAGTTACGGCAGGGGGCAAGGCACCGGGGAGCTGTTTTTT,CASSYGRGQGTGELFF,TRBD1,few,TRBJ2-2,TRBV6-5
TGTGCCAGCAGCTTAGATCGAGTCAGGGGCTTCACTGAAGCTTTCTTT,CASSLDRVRGFTEAFF,NA,few,TRBJ1-1,TRBV11-2
TGCGCCAGCATTACATCCTCCGGGACAGGGTTCGGGGAGCTGTTTTTT,CASITSSGTGFGELFF,TRBD1,NA,TRBJ2-2,TRBV10-2
TGTGCCAGCAGCTTGCAAGGGGGAGGTGATACGCAGTATTTT,CASSLQGGGDTQYF,NA,NA,TRBJ2-3,TRBV7-6
TGTGCCAGTAGTATGGTCCAAGGTTCGGAAAACATTCAGTACTTC,CASSMVQGSENIQYF,NA,many,TRBJ2-4,TRBV19
TGTGCCAGCAGCTCCAGGCCGAATCAGCCCCAGCATTTT,CASSSRPNQPQHF,NA,NA,TRBJ1-5,TRBV5-6
TGTGCCAGCAGCTCCGGCCGGGGTATGGGCGGCTACACCTTC,CASSSGRGMGGYTF,NA,NA,TRBJ1-2,TRBV5-8
TGTGCCAGCAGCCGCTTGGTAGGAGTGGTAGAGACCCAGTACTTC,CASSRLVGVVETQYF,NA,NA,TRBJ2-5,TRBV5-6